The T cell receptor beta chain described here comes from a study of blood T cell repertoires in COVID-19 (dated by TCRdb to 2020 to 2022). Broadly, across the study: Samples from collaborators originated in the United States, Italy and Spain and spanned both the acute and convalescent phases of COVID-19. The material from the prospective study consisted of cDNA or gDNA derived from T cells, B-cell-depleted T cells, or PBMCs. The dataset comprised deeply sampled blood TCRbeta repertoires from subjects exposed to, actively infected with, or recovered from COVID-19. The repertoires were made available in a free public database intended to serve as a resource for research on the immune response to SARS-CoV-2. Samples came from the ongoing ImmuneRACE study (first 160 participants) plus 1,254 subjects from 6 global collaborators. A de-identified subject ID, COVID-19 status, age in years and sex were almost always included in the sample metadata. Where available, HLA class I and class II types were taken from metadata supplied by the sample provider and were not determined by assay-based typing. The study at large found these results: The quantity of clinical and demographic metadata differed by source and by participant and was supplied without curation.

In regard to this clone: There is no known antigen for this receptor. Base qualities are not at hand, and no much larger clone is one base apart.

At one collaborating source in Seattle, patients were enrolled during active infection and were followed longitudinally through the course of disease. Each collaborating institution followed its own protocols to collect whole blood in K2EDTA tubes. For TCRbeta analysis, collaborator samples were shipped as frozen whole blood, as isolated PBMCs, or as DNA extracted from either sample type. TCRbeta CDR3 regions were amplified from genomic DNA by means of the immunoSEQ Assay, a bias-controlled multiplex PCR. In the authors' own workflow: The number of nucleated cells in each sample was estimated by amplification of reference gene primers within the assay. To quantify the absolute abundance of each unique TCRbeta CDR3 rearrangement, sequence reads were collapsed and filtered. For each sample, productive Simpson clonality was calculated by taking the square root of Simpson's diversity index across productive rearrangements. Not all clones reach the TCRdb copy of this immuneACCESS table, which keeps in-frame sequences only. Checked studies attribute under half of the gap to unresolved V genes and leave the rest unexplained. V and J calls and clone size are given by that table; D and trimming were obtained from the DNA. For this sample there are 150,000 to 200,000 clones; about 85% appear just once. The top ten hold about 6.5% of the sample.

The CDR3 sequence holds 15 residues, the cysteine and phenylalanine included. The retained sequence is limited to the CDR3, 45 bases, with the frame set at the first base. V is reduced by 8 bases and J by 9 bases, leaving a spacing of 20 bases between them. According to the germline V gene, CDR1 reads MNHEY and CDR2 reads SVGAGI. This receptor was identified in a woman between 40 and 55 years old with COVID-19, enrolled during active disease. Sample: peripheral blood. The rearranged segments are TRBV6-5 and TRBJ1-6; the D gene assignment is ambiguous. In nucleotide form, the sequence is TGTGCCAGCTCCGAGCGTGACTGGCAAAGTTCACCCCTCCACTTT. It specifies CASSERDWQSSPLHF.